The clone carrying this TCR beta chain showed up just a few times. Its antigen is still unknown. This record comes from a study of glioma-infiltrating T cells. Amplification of TCR alpha and beta CDR3 regions from RNA used iRepertoire nested multiplex PCR. TCRdb independently ran MiXCR on the multiplex PCR reads; one entry per CDR3 protein. The data show about 190,000 distinct CDR3 sequences, around 32% seen once. Study observations and caveats: Above-expected tissue-blood divergence occurred in all gliomas, most in low-grade ones.

The CDR3 runs to 17 residues. The germline CDR1 and CDR2 sequences are SEHNR and FQNEAQ (reference sequence). The J segment lost 10 bases and the V segment lost 4 bases, leaving 13 bases of the junction unmatched. The rearrangement joins TRBV7-9 to TRBJ2-1; 13 nucleotides align to TRBD2. The sequence came from a human donor with low-grade glioma or glioblastoma, undergoing nonglioma brain surgery, or in good health (not recorded which). Sequenced material: glioma tissue, nonneoplastic brain tissue, or PBMCs (not recorded which). The CDR3 region is CASSYYRRTSGSGEQFF. The CDR3 DNA sequence: TGTGCCAGCAGCTATTATCGACGGACTAGCGGGAGTGGGGAGCAGTTCTTC. Supplemented by reference TRBV7-9 and TRBJ2-1, the full variable domain reads DTGVSQNPRHKITKRGQNVTFRCDPISEHNRLYWYRQTLGQGPEFLTYFQNEAQLEKSRLLSDRFSAERPKGSFSTLEIQRTEQGDSAMYLCASSYYRRTSGSGEQFFGPGTRLTVL.